These 18 T cell receptor beta chains share one sample of origin, sequenced in a study of blood T cell repertoires in COVID-19. This table comes from immunoSEQ multiplex PCR, and its TCRdb copy is limited to in-frame clones, with some not included. The sample holds 200,000 to 300,000 clones, around 86% seen once. Source material: peripheral blood. These receptors were obtained from a woman aged 55-69 years with COVID-19, enrolled during active disease.

V usage is TRBV3-1 (or the pseudogene TRBV3-2) and J usage is TRBJ2-3; unclear D gene. CDR3 length equals 13 residues. CDR1 and CDR2 (germline): LGHDT, YNNKEL (reference sequence). Trimming pared 4 bases from V and 7 bases from J, leaving 12 bases between. CDR3 residues: CASSRGYANTQYF. DNA for the CDR3: TGTGCCAGCAGCCGAGGATACGCAAATACGCAGTATTTT.

J is TRBJ1-2 and V is TRBV15, with TRBD1 as a possible D gene (5 bases). Trimming removed 0 bases at V and 5 bases at J, with 7 bases between. The CDR3 sequence is 13 residues long. From germline, CDR1 is LNHNV and CDR2 YYDKDF (reference sequence). The CDR3 loop reads CATSRDRGYGYTF. The CDR3 nucleotides read TGTGCCACCAGCAGAGACCGGGGGTATGGCTACACCTTC.

This rearrangement joins TRBV4-3 to TRBJ2-2, with 14 bases that match TRBD2. Germline values: CDR1 LGHNA, CDR2 YSLEER. The CDR3 is 16 residues long. The V and J ends lost 3 bases and 7 bases, in that order; junction bases with no gene match: 4. CDR3 in DNA: TGCGCCAGCAGCCAGGGACTAGCGGGAGTTGGCGGGGAGCTGTTTTTT. Translation gives CASSQGLAGVGGELFF.

J is TRBJ1-6 and V is TRBV7-8; D unclear. Germline lookup yields CDR1 SGHVS and CDR2 FQNEAQ. CDR3 size: 17 residues. Trimming took 5 bases from V and 5 from J, leaving 19 bases between them. The CDR3 sequence: CASSRGSPDGDNSPLHF. The CDR3 coding sequence is TGTGCCAGCAGCCGAGGGTCCCCTGACGGAGATAATTCACCCCTCCACTTT.

The chain combines TRBV5-1 with TRBJ1-1, with D possibly TRBD1 on 5 matching bases. Germline CDR1 SGHRS, CDR2 YFSETQ. There are 13 residues in the CDR3. The V end was cut by 1 base, the J end by 5 bases, with 9 bases between. The CDR3 protein is CASSLNGGTEAFF. CDR3 nucleotide sequence: TGCGCCAGCAGCTTGAACGGGGGAACTGAAGCTTTCTTT.

The chain links TRBV18 to TRBJ2-7, with 10 nucleotides matching TRBD1. The CDR3 extends over 14 amino acids. V lost 3 bases to trimming and J lost 3 bases; unmatched junction nucleotides: 2. Per the germline V gene, CDR1 is KGHSH and CDR2 is LQKENI. In nucleotides, the CDR3 is TGTGCCAGCTCACCCGGGGACAGGGGCTACGAGCAGTACTTC. Protein product: CASSPGDRGYEQYF.

The V call is TRBV5-4, the J call TRBJ1-4, with D tentatively TRBD1 (5 bases). Between the trimmed V and J ends, which lost 4 bases and 7 bases, there was a span of 14 bases. CDR3 length equals 14 residues. CDR1 and CDR2 from the germline V gene are SGHNT and YYREEE (reference sequence). CDR3 nucleotides: TGTGCCAGCAGCACCTCCGGGGGAATTGAAAAACTGTTTTTT. This codes for CASSTSGGIEKLFF.

This chain links TRBV10-3 with TRBJ1-2; a possible D gene is TRBD1 (6 bases). V shed 6 bases and J shed 4 bases, with 12 bases lying between them. The germline CDR1 and CDR2 sequences are ENHRY and SYGVKD. This CDR3 has 13 residues. CDR3 amino acids: CAISRQASYGYTF. For the CDR3, the DNA is TGTGCCATCAGCAGACAGGCCTCCTATGGCTACACCTTC.

V gene TRBV7-9 combines with J gene TRBJ2-2; 9 bases agree with TRBD2. V trimming: 2 bases; J trimming: 8 bases; junction bases outside the gene matches: 9. The CDR3 is 16 amino acids. Germline lookup yields CDR1 SEHNR and CDR2 FQNEAQ (reference sequence). CDR3 bases: TGTGCCAGCAGCTTAACAGCGGGAGGCCCAGGGGGGGAGCTGTTTTTT. This sequence encodes CASSLTAGGPGGELFF.

V is TRBV3-1 (or the pseudogene TRBV3-2) and J is TRBJ1-4, with D unclear. The length of the CDR3 is 11 residues. From germline, CDR1 is LGHDT and CDR2 YNNKEL (reference sequence). The V end lost 4 bases, the J end lost 15 bases, and 12 bases lay between the germline ends. CDR3 sequence (DNA): TGTGCCAGCAGCCCGCAAAAGGGAGTGTTTTTT. Translated: CASSPQKGVFF.

This clone was seen only a few times. The chain joins TRBV4-1 to TRBJ2-2; 7 positions agree with TRBD2. The CDR3 sequence is 15 residues long. Germline trimming cut 1 base from V and 7 bases from J; bases unmatched to any gene: 6. Germline V gene lookup returns CDR1 MGHRA and CDR2 YSYEKL. CDR3 residues: CASSQVLLAGGELFF. CDR3 in DNA: TGCGCCAGCAGCCAAGTCCTATTAGCGGGCGGGGAGCTGTTTTTT.

This clone occurred a few times. The chain links TRBV6-6 to TRBJ1-6; no definite D call. This CDR3 is 15 amino acids long. V lost 0 bases and J 8 bases, leaving 11 bases between the germline ends. CDR1 MNHNY and CDR2 SVGAGI come from the germline V gene (reference sequence). The CDR3 reads CASSYSEFEHSPLHF. In DNA, the CDR3 is TGTGCCAGCAGTTACTCGGAGTTTGAGCATTCACCCCTCCACTTT.

The chain couples TRBV7-8 to TRBJ1-5, with D maybe TRBD1 (6 bases). With 1 base removed from V and 2 bases from J, the gap between germline ends came to 9 bases. The CDR3 spans 15 residues. CDR1 is SGHVS, CDR2 FQNEAQ, per germline. The CDR3 reads CASSLDRAGNQPQHF. CDR3 sequence (DNA): TGTGCCAGCAGCTTAGACAGGGCTGGCAATCAGCCCCAGCATTTT.

Here the CDR3 reads CASSFSGTSGSMSGELFF. CDR3 in DNA: TGTGCCAGCAGCTTTTCCGGGACTAGCGGGAGTATGAGTGGGGAGCTGTTTTTT. The chain uses TRBV7-9 and TRBJ2-2; the match to TRBD2 covers 14 bases. The CDR3 totals 18 residues. Trimming removed 3 bases from V and 8 bases from J; junction bases left unmatched: 11. Germline V gene lookup returns CDR1 SEHNR and CDR2 FQNEAQ (reference sequence).

The chain recombines TRBV30 with TRBJ1-3, with D unclear. The V end lost 4 bases, the J end lost 0 bases, and 13 bases lay between the germline ends. CDR1 is GTSNPN, CDR2 SVGIG, per germline (reference sequence). CDR3 length: 15 residues. CDR3 amino acids: CAWMGRRTSGNTIYF. The CDR3 DNA is TGTGCCTGGATGGGCCGGAGGACCTCTGGAAACACCATATATTTT.

This chain joins TRBV5-4 and TRBJ2-5, with D maybe TRBD1 (6 bases). The CDR3 consists of 15 residues. Trimming took off 4 bases at V and 2 bases at J, with 15 bases between the two ends. Germline-derived CDR1 and CDR2 are SGHNT and YYREEE (reference sequence). In DNA form, the CDR3 reads TGTGCCAGCAGCGGAGCGACAGGCCAACAAGAGACCCAGTACTTC. Translating it yields CASSGATGQQETQYF.

The chain joins TRBV6-1 to TRBJ1-5; 7 bases line up with TRBD1. The CDR3 is made up of 19 amino acids. Germline loops: CDR1 MNHNS, CDR2 SASEGT. The V segment lost 4 bases and the J segment 2 bases; nucleotides outside the gene matches: 17. CDR3 DNA sequence: TGTGCCAGCAGTGCAAACAGGGGAGCAAAACTTCATGGCAATCAGCCCCAGCATTTT. This encodes CASSANRGAKLHGNQPQHF.

This clone was found a few times. The chain is built from TRBV18 and TRBJ2-2, with a possible D match to TRBD1 (5 bases). Trimming took off 1 base at V and 6 bases at J, with 15 bases between the two ends. The length of the CDR3 is 16 residues. Germline values: CDR1 KGHSH, CDR2 LQKENI. In DNA, the CDR3 is TGTGCCAGCTCACCACGGGCCAGGGTTGTAGCCGGGGAGCTGTTTTTT. Its translation: CASSPRARVVAGELFF. Using reference TRBV18 and TRBJ2-2 for the parts outside the CDR3, the full variable domain is NAGVMQNPRHLVRRRGQEARLRCSPMKGHSHVYWYRQLPEEGLKFMVYLQKENIIDESGMPKERFSAEFPKEGPSILRIQQVVRGDSAAYFCASSPRARVVAGELFFGEGSRLTVL.